These T cell receptor beta chains were read from a single sample in a study of shared clonotypes between healthy human individuals. TCRdb's copy holds only in-frame clones and misses some; the assay was immunoSEQ multiplex PCR. This sample yields 550,000 to 750,000 clones, of which around 95% are seen a single time; around 0.11% belongs to the top ten. Sequenced: naive CD8+ T cells sorted from blood. The receptor source for this set is a woman aged 30 to 39 in good health. Both conserved end residues are part of each CDR3. A D gene is named only where the DNA matches it firmly. Rows may omit the clone size; those that give it use once, few, many or a size class.

>.|.|TRBJ1-2|TRBV21-1
TGTGCCAGCAGCAAAGAGGGCGAGACAGGCTACACCTTC
CASSKEGETGYTF
>.|TRBD1|TRBJ2-7|TRBV28
TGTGCCAGCAAACCGTTAGCCGGGACAGGTGAATACGAGCAGTACTTC
CASKPLAGTGEYEQYF
>.|TRBD1|TRBJ1-4|TRBV5-1
TGCGCCAGCAGCCGAAAACAGGGGGCGGGTGAAAAACTGTTTTTT
CASSRKQGAGEKLFF
>.|TRBD1|TRBJ2-2|TRBV29-1
TGCAGCGTGGAACAGGGGGCGAACACCGGGGAGCTGTTTTTT
CSVEQGANTGELFF
>.|.|TRBJ2-3|TRBV9
TGTGCCAGCAACGGAGACCTGGCCGAGGGATATAGCACAGATACGCAGTATTTT
CASNGDLAEGYSTDTQYF
>.|.|TRBJ2-7|TRBV28
TGTGCCAGCAGACTACTAGCAGAAGCGCCCGAGCAGTACTTC
CASRLLAEAPEQYF
>.|.|TRBJ2-3|TRBV28
TGTGCCAGCAGTCAAGGACTTTACCTGGATACGCAGTATTTT
CASSQGLYLDTQYF
>.|TRBD2|TRBJ2-7|TRBV5-4
TGTGCCAGCAGCTATACGGGACTAGCGAACGAGCAGTACTTC
CASSYTGLANEQYF
>.|.|TRBJ1-1|TRBV25-1
TGTGCCAGCAGTTGGATGGGAACTGAAGCTTTCTTT
CASSWMGTEAFF
>.|TRBD1|TRBJ1-2|TRBV5-6
TGTGCCAGCAGCTATCGTGGCAGGGGGCTACTTAACTATGGCTACACCTTC
CASSYRGRGLLNYGYTF
>.|.|TRBJ2-5|TRBV4-1
TGCGCCAGCAGCTATTCTTTGACTAGTCGAGAGACCCAGTACTTC
CASSYSLTSRETQYF
>.|.|TRBJ2-3|TRBV7-8
TGTGCCAGCAGCTTACTGACAAGGCACACAGATACGCAGTATTTT
CASSLLTRHTDTQYF
>.|.|TRBJ2-7|TRBV12-5
TGTGCTAGTGGTTCGAGGCGGTCCTTGTTGGACGAGCAGTACTTC
CASGSRRSLLDEQYF
>.|.|TRBJ2-7|TRBV28
TGTGCCAGCAGTTTGTCGACTACAAGCTACGAGCAGTACTTC
CASSLSTTSYEQYF
>.|.|TRBJ1-3|TRBV9
TGTGCCAGCAGCGTAGCGGACAGCCGATACTCTGGAAACACCATATATTTT
CASSVADSRYSGNTIYF
>.|.|TRBJ2-2|TRBV29-1
TGCAGCGTTGAGGGGGAAACCGGGGAGCTGTTTTTT
CSVEGETGELFF
>.|.|TRBJ2-7|TRBV6-5
TGTGCCAGCAGTTCGACGGGCGGGACCTACGAGCAGTACTTC
CASSSTGGTYEQYF
>.|TRBD2|TRBJ2-5|TRBV11-2
TGTGCCAGCAGCTTAGTTCTAGCGGGAGGGGGTGAGCAGTACTTC
CASSLVLAGGGEQYF
>.|.|TRBJ2-2|TRBV28
TGTGCCAGCAGTTCTAGTCCGGCCACCGGGGAGCTGTTTTTT
CASSSSPATGELFF
>.|TRBD1|TRBJ1-1|TRBV27
TGTGCCAGCACCAGGACAGGGGGGAACACTGAAGCTTTCTTT
CASTRTGGNTEAFF
>.|.|TRBJ2-1|TRBV7-9
TGTGCCAGCAGCTCAGGGGTGAATGAGCAGTTCTTC
CASSSGVNEQFF
>.|.|TRBJ2-1|TRBV29-1
TGCAGCGTTGGGGCTGGCAGGGGAACAAATGAGCAGTTCTTC
CSVGAGRGTNEQFF
>.|TRBD2|TRBJ2-5|TRBV27
TGTGCCAGCAAAATATTAGGGACTAGCGGGAGTGGGACCCAGTACTTC
CASKILGTSGSGTQYF
>.|TRBD1|TRBJ2-7|TRBV7-2
TGTGCCTACCTCGGAGACAGGGGCTCCTACGAGCAGTACTTC
CAYLGDRGSYEQYF
>.|.|TRBJ1-5|TRBV2
TGTGCCAGCACCCTGGCGGATAGCAATCAGCCCCAGCATTTT
CASTLADSNQPQHF
>.|TRBD2|TRBJ2-1|TRBV27
TGTGCCAGCAGTTCCCATAGCGGGAGCTCCTACAATGAGCAGTTCTTC
CASSSHSGSSYNEQFF
>.|.|TRBJ2-2|TRBV28
TGTGCCAGCAGGTGGACTATGATCGGGGAGCTGTTTTTT
CASRWTMIGELFF
>.|.|TRBJ1-5|TRBV15
TGTGCCACCAGCAGAGGACCAAAGGGACAGCCCCAGCATTTT
CATSRGPKGQPQHF
>.|.|TRBJ2-7|TRBV4-1
TGCGCCAGCAGCCAAGATCCGGAAGTCCTCTACGAGCAGTACTTC
CASSQDPEVLYEQYF
>.|.|TRBJ2-1|TRBV7-9
TGTGCCAGCCCCAGCCGGGACGGGTACAATGAGCAGTTCTTC
CASPSRDGYNEQFF
>once|.|TRBJ1-1|TRBV13
TGTGCCAGCAGCTTAGGAACGGACACTGAAGCTTTCTTT
CASSLGTDTEAFF
>.|TRBD2|TRBJ2-7|TRBV30
TGTGCCGCTGTACTAGCGGGAGACGAGCAGTACTTC
CAAVLAGDEQYF
>.|TRBD1|TRBJ1-2|TRBV27
TGTGCCAGCAAGACAGGGAGGGATGGCTACACCTTC
CASKTGRDGYTF
>.|.|TRBJ1-5|TRBV28
TGTGCCAGCAGTTTAGAGGGAGGCAATCAGCCCCAGCATTTT
CASSLEGGNQPQHF
>.|TRBD2|TRBJ2-3|TRBV19
TGTGCCAGTAGTGATGGACTAGCGGTAACGAGTACGCAGTATTTT
CASSDGLAVTSTQYF
>.|.|TRBJ2-1|TRBV9
TGTGCCAGCAGCGAGGGCGGCGGAGCCTCCTACAATGAGCAGTTCTTC
CASSEGGGASYNEQFF
>.|.|TRBJ2-7|TRBV7-8
TGTGCCAGCAGCTTAGAACTAGCCGGAGACCCCTACGAGCAGTACTTC
CASSLELAGDPYEQYF
>.|.|TRBJ1-4|TRBV27
TGTGCCAGCAGCAACACCGGGTCTAATGAAAAACTGTTTTTT
CASSNTGSNEKLFF
>.|TRBD1|TRBJ2-5|TRBV6-5
TGTGCCAGCAGTTACGACGGGACAGGGGGCGAGGAGACCCAGTACTTC
CASSYDGTGGEETQYF
>.|TRBD2|TRBJ2-7|TRBV7-8
TGTGCCAGCAGCTCCCTTTTAGGTAGCGGGAGAACCCACGAGCAGTACTTC
CASSSLLGSGRTHEQYF
>.|.|TRBJ1-5|TRBV19
TGTGCCAGTAGTATAAGCTTGGCGGATCAGCCCCAGCATTTT
CASSISLADQPQHF
>.|.|TRBJ2-7|TRBV15
TGTGCCACCAGCACGGAGGGGCCGAAGTCCTACGAGCAGTACTTC
CATSTEGPKSYEQYF
>.|.|TRBJ2-7|TRBV7-9
TGTGCCAGCAGCTTTGCCCCCCGAGCCGCTGCCGGCCGCTACGAGCAGTACTTC
CASSFAPRAAAGRYEQYF
>.|.|TRBJ2-7|TRBV27
TGTGCCAGCAGTTCTTCCCTCGTAGTCTACGAGCAGTACTTC
CASSSSLVVYEQYF
>.|.|TRBJ2-1|TRBV2
TGTGCCAGCAGTGAATCGACAGCTGTAACCAATGAGCAGTTCTTC
CASSESTAVTNEQFF